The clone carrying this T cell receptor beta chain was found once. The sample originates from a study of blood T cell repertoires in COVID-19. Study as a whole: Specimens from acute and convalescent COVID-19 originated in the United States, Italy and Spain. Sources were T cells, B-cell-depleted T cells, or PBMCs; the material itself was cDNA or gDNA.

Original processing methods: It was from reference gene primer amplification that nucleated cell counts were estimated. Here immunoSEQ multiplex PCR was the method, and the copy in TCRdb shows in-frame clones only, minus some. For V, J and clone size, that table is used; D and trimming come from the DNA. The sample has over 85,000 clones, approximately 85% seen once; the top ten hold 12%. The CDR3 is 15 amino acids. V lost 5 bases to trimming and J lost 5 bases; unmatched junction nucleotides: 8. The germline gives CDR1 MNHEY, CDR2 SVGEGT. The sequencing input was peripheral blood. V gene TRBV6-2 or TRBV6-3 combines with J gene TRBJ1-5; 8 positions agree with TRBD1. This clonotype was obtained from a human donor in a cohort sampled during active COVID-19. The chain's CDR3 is CASSPYRGGDQPQHF. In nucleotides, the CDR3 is TGTGCCAGCAGTCCCTACAGGGGGGGAGATCAGCCCCAGCATTTT.